One T cell receptor (beta chain) is described in this entry. The sample comes from a study of OX40 agonist ivuxolimab in advanced cancers. Study overall: Hepatocellular carcinoma, melanoma, renal cell or head and neck cancer affected the dose-escalation patients. Three patients, one with hepatocellular carcinoma and two with cutaneous melanoma, achieved partial responses.

Produced via immunoSEQ multiplex PCR; TCRdb's table is partial and in-frame only. The data hold 50,000 to 75,000 clones, with just over 90% observed a single time. Sequenced material: CD4+ or CD8+ T cells sorted from blood, taken in a trial of the OX40 agonist ivuxolimab. This TCR came from an adult with an advanced solid tumor such as melanoma, head and neck, liver or kidney cancer.

CDR3: CASSVAGGGGEQYF. The CDR3 bases are TGTGCCAGCAGCGTGGCAGGGGGCGGGGGCGAGCAGTACTTC. The chain joins TRBV9 to TRBJ2-7; tentative D call: TRBD1 (8 bases). This CDR3 contains 14 residues. Germline loops: CDR1 SGDLS, CDR2 YYNGEE. Trimming cost V 2 bases and J 6 bases, with 15 bases left between them.